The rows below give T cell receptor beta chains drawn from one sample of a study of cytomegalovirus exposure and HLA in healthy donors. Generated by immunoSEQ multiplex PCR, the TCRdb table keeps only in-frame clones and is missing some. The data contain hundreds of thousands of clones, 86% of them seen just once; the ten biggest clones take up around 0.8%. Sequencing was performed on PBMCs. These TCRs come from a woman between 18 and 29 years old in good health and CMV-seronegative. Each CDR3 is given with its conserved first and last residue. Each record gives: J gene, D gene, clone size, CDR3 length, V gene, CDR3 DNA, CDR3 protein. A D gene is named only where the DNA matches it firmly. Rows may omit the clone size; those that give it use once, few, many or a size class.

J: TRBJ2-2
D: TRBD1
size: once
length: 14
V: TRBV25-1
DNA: TGTGCCAGCAGTGGGACAGGGGAGGTTGGGGAGCTGTTTTTT
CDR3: CASSGTGEVGELFF

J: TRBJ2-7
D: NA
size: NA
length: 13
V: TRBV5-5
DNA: TGTGCCAGCAGACCCAGGGAATCCTACGAGCAGTACTTC
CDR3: CASRPRESYEQYF

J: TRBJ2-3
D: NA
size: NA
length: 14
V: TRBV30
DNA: TGTGCCTGGAGTAGAGGGCTAGGCACAGATACGCAGTATTTT
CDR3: CAWSRGLGTDTQYF

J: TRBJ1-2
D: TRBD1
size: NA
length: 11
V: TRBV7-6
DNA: TGTGCCACCACGACAGGGAGTAGCTACACCTTC
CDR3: CATTTGSSYTF

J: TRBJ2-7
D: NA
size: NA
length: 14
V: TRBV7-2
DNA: TGTGCCAGCAGCCCCCACTACAACGCTGGGGAGCAGTACTTC
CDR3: CASSPHYNAGEQYF

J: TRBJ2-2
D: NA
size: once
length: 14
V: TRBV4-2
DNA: TGTGCCAGCAGCCAAGTCCGGGACACCGGGGAGCTGTTTTTT
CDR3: CASSQVRDTGELFF

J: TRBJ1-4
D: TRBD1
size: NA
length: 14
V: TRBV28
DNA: TGTGCCAGCAACCAACAGGGGGCGGATGAAAAACTGTTTTTT
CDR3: CASNQQGADEKLFF

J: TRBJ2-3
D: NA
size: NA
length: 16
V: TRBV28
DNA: TGTGCCAGCAGCCTACCCCCCTATCCGGGGACAGATACGCAGTATTTT
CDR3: CASSLPPYPGTDTQYF

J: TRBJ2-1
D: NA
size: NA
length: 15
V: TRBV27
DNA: TGTGCCAGCAGTTTGTCTCAGGGCTGGAACAATGAGCAGTTCTTC
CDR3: CASSLSQGWNNEQFF

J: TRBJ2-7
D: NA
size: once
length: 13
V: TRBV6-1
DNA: TGCTCACTACACCCCGGCTACACCTACGAGCAGTACTTC
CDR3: CSLHPGYTYEQYF

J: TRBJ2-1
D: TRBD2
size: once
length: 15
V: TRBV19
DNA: TGTGCCAGTAGTACAGGGAGGGAGCCCTACAATGAGCAGTTCTTC
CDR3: CASSTGREPYNEQFF

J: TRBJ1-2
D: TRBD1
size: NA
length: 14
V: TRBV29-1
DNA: TGCAGCGTTCGTCGGACAGGGAACCTCTATGGCTACACCTTC
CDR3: CSVRRTGNLYGYTF

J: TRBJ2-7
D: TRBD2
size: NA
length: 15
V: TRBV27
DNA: TGTGCCAGCAGTACTAGCGGGAGTGGGGCTGACGAGCAGTACTTC
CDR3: CASSTSGSGADEQYF

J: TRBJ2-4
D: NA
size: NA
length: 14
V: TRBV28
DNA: TGTGCCAGCAGTTCCCCACGTGGGGCTGACATTCAGTACTTC
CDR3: CASSSPRGADIQYF

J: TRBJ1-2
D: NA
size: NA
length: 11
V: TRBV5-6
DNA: TGTGCCAGCAGCTCCCCGGGTGGCTACACCTTC
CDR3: CASSSPGGYTF

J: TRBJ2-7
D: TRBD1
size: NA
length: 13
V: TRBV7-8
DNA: TGTGCCAGCAGCTTTAGGACAGGGCATGAGAAGTACTTC
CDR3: CASSFRTGHEKYF

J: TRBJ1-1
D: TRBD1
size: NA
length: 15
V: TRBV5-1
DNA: TGCGCCAGCACATACCGGGACAGGGAGAACACTGAAGCTTTCTTT
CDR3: CASTYRDRENTEAFF

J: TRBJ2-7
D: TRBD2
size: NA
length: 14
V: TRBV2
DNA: TGTGCCAGCATTAATCCGCGGGAGACCTACGAGCAGTACTTC
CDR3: CASINPRETYEQYF

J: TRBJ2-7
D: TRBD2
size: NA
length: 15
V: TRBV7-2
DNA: TGTGCCAGCAGCCGACGGACTAGCGGGAGCATCGAGCAGTACTTC
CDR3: CASSRRTSGSIEQYF

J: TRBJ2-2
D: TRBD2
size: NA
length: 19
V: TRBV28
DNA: TGTGCCAGCAGTGAACCTCCGGGACTAGCGGGAGTAGGGACCGGGGAGCTGTTTTTT
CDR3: CASSEPPGLAGVGTGELFF

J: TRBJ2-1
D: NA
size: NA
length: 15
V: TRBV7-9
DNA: TGTGCCAGCGGCTCCCCCGGGTCGGTTGCGAATGAGCAGTTCTTC
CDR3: CASGSPGSVANEQFF

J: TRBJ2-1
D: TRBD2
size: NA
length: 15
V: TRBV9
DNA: TGTGCCAGCAGTCGGACTAGCAGCTCCTACAATGAGCAGTTCTTC
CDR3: CASSRTSSSYNEQFF

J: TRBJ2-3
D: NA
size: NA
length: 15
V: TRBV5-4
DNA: TGTGCCAGCAGCTTGATTGAGCTCGGCACAGATACGCAGTATTTT
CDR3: CASSLIELGTDTQYF

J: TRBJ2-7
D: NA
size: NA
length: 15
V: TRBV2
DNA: TGTGCCAGCAGTGGCGCGACAGACGAGACCGACGAGCAGTACTTC
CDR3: CASSGATDETDEQYF

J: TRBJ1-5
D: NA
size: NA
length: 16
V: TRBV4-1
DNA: TGCGCCAGCAGCCAGGTACAGGGAAGGGGGAATCAGCCCCAGCATTTT
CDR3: CASSQVQGRGNQPQHF

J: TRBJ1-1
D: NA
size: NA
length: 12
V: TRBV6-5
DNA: TGTGCCAGCAGCCCCGGAGGCTATGAAGCTTTCTTT
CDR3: CASSPGGYEAFF

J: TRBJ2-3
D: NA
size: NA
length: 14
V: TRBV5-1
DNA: TGCGCCAGCAGCCCGCATACTAGCACAGATACGCAGTATTTT
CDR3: CASSPHTSTDTQYF

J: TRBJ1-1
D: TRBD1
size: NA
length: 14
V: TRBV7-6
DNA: TGTGCCAGCAGCTTAGACAGGGGGAACACTGAAGCTTTCTTT
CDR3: CASSLDRGNTEAFF

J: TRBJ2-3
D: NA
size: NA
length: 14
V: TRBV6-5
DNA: TGTGCCAGCAGTCTTTTCGGGGGCACAGATACGCAGTATTTT
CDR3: CASSLFGGTDTQYF

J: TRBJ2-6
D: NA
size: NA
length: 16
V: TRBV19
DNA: TGTGCCAGTAGTCCAGGACAGCGAGCTGGGGCCAACGTCCTGACTTTC
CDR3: CASSPGQRAGANVLTF

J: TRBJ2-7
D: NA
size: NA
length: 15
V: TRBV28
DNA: TGTGCCAGCAGATATCTCCCAGGGGTAGGCTACGAGCAGTACTTC
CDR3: CASRYLPGVGYEQYF

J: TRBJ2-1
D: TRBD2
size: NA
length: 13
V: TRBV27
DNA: TGTGCCACGGGACTAGCGGCCCTCAATGAGCAGTTCTTC
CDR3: CATGLAALNEQFF

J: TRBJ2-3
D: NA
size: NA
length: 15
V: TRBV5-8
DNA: TGTGCCAGCAGCTTTGTCGCTATTAGCACAGATACGCAGTATTTT
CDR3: CASSFVAISTDTQYF

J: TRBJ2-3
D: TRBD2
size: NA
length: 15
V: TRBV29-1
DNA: TGCAGCGTAAGCGGACTAGCGGGAAGAACAGATACGCAGTATTTT
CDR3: CSVSGLAGRTDTQYF

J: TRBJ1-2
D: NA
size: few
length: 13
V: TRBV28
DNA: TGTGCCAGCAGTCTTCCACAGGTCTATGGCTACACCTTC
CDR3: CASSLPQVYGYTF

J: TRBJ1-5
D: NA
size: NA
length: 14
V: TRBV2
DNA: TGTGCCAGCAGTGGGGGGGTAGGGAAACAGCCCCAGCATTTT
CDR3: CASSGGVGKQPQHF